These 23 T cell receptor beta chains were sequenced from one sample in a study of T cell changes during pregnancy in multiple sclerosis. Produced via immunoSEQ multiplex PCR; TCRdb's table is partial and in-frame only. This sample has about 45,000 clones; 95% to 97% occur once, and the top ten carry about 1%. Here the sequenced sample was peripheral blood, taken in the second trimester of pregnancy. The receptors derive from a female donor with multiple sclerosis, enrolled in a pregnancy study.

The CDR3 DNA follows: TGTGCCAGCAGCCGACAGGGAAGAAGCTCTGGAAACACCATATATTTT. This encodes CASSRQGRSSGNTIYF. This rearrangement joins TRBV28 to TRBJ1-3; TRBD1 aligns across 7 bases. Germline CDR1 is MDHEN and CDR2 is SYDVKM. V trimming: 6 bases; J trimming: 0 bases; junction bases outside the gene matches: 8. The CDR3 has 16 residues.

This chain links TRBV7-9 with TRBJ1-2; D is perhaps TRBD1 (5 bases). The CDR3 length is 12 residues. V was trimmed by 4 bases and J by 4 bases, leaving 7 bases between them. Germline V gene sequence: CDR1 SEHNR, CDR2 FQNEAQ (reference sequence). This chain's CDR3 is CASSSDSYGYTF. The CDR3 DNA reads TGTGCCAGCAGCTCTGACAGCTATGGCTACACCTTC.

The chain has TRBV4-1 and TRBJ1-5; 7 bases are shared with TRBD1. The length of the CDR3 is 15 residues. J gave up 3 bases and V 1 base, and 3 bases lay outside the gene matches. Germline V gives CDR1 MGHRA, CDR2 YSYEKL. The CDR3 reads CASSQVDRDNQPQHF. CDR3 DNA: TGCGCCAGCAGCCAAGTAGACAGGGACAATCAGCCCCAGCATTTT.

V is TRBV7-2 and J is TRBJ2-7; D unresolved. The ends were cut back, 6 bases at V and 6 bases at J, with 15 bases in the middle. This CDR3 comprises 13 residues. Germline CDR1 and CDR2: SGHTA and FQGNSA. CDR3 sequence reads: CASRSIHSSEQYF. CDR3 DNA sequence: TGTGCCAGCAGGTCCATCCACAGCAGCGAGCAGTACTTC.

This sequence joins TRBV7-2 and TRBJ1-1, with TRBD1 identical over 8 bases. The CDR3 is made up of 17 amino acids. The V and J ends lost 3 bases and 1 base, in that order; junction bases with no gene match: 10. Germline CDR1 is SGHTA and CDR2 is FQGNSA. The CDR3 DNA follows: TGTGCCAGCAGCTTTCTTCACCAGGGGGCGCGGAACACTGAAGCTTTCTTT. Translated, it gives CASSFLHQGARNTEAFF.

The table lists this clone with a count of one. The chain joins TRBV28 to TRBJ1-1, with D unresolved. In germline, CDR1 is MDHEN, CDR2 SYDVKM. V dropped 3 bases and J dropped 4 bases, with 6 bases sitting between them. The CDR3 consists of 12 residues. The CDR3 region has the DNA TGTGCCAGCAGTTTTCGGGGCACTGAAGCTTTCTTT. The encoded protein is CASSFRGTEAFF. Looking up the rest from reference TRBV28 and TRBJ1-1 gives the full variable domain: DVKVTQSSRYLVKRTGEKVFLECVQDMDHENMFWYRQDPGLGLRLIYFSYDVKMKEKGDIPEGYSVSREKKERFSLILESASTNQTSMYLCASSFRGTEAFFGQGTRLTVV.

This chain uses TRBV19 with TRBJ2-3; a weak D match, TRBD1 (5 bases). The CDR3 is 15 residues long. Germline V lookup: CDR1 LNHDA, CDR2 SQIVND (reference sequence). Trimming shortened V by 2 bases and J by 0 bases, and 9 bases separated the two germline ends. CDR3 loop: CASSIFSGSTDTQYF. CDR3 DNA sequence: TGTGCCAGTAGTATATTTTCAGGGAGCACAGATACGCAGTATTTT. The full variable domain, completed using reference TRBV19 and TRBJ2-3, is DGGITQSPKYLFRKEGQNVTLSCEQNLNHDAMYWYRQDPGQGLRLIYYSQIVNDFQKGDIAEGYSVSREKKESFPLTVTSAQKNPTAFYLCASSIFSGSTDTQYFGPGTRLTVL.

This chain links TRBV29-1 with TRBJ2-1; possibly TRBD1 for D (6 bases). This CDR3 comprises 13 residues. The ends were cut back, 4 bases at V and 1 base at J, with 8 bases in the middle. CDR1 is SQVTM and CDR2 is ANQGSEA in the germline V gene. The CDR3 spells CSVGTVSYNEQFF. CDR3 nucleotide sequence: TGCAGCGTTGGGACAGTTTCCTACAATGAGCAGTTCTTC.

The chain couples TRBV5-1 to TRBJ2-1; 9 nucleotides align to TRBD2. CDR3 length: 16 residues. After removal of 4 bases from V and 2 bases from J, the junction contained 7 bases not matched to a gene. Germline CDR1 SGHRS, CDR2 YFSETQ. DNA of the CDR3: TGCGCCAGCAGCCGAGTGACTAGCGGACCCTACAATGAGCAGTTCTTC. Protein product: CASSRVTSGPYNEQFF. The entire variable domain, with the rest obtained from reference TRBV5-1 and TRBJ2-1, is as follows: KAGVTQTPRYLIKTRGQQVTLSCSPISGHRSVSWYQQTPGQGLQFLFEYFSETQRNKGNFPGRFSGRQFSNSRSEMNVSTLELGDSALYLCASSRVTSGPYNEQFFGPGTRLTVL.

V gene TRBV29-1 combines with J gene TRBJ2-3, with 10 bases identical to TRBD2. The trim removed 4 bases at V and 4 bases at J, leaving 11 bases unmatched. Looked up from germline, CDR1 is SQVTM and CDR2 is ANQGSEA. The CDR3 sequence is 16 residues long. The CDR3 protein is CSVVGASGSSPDTQYF. The CDR3 nucleotides are TGCAGCGTTGTCGGAGCTAGCGGGAGTTCGCCAGATACGCAGTATTTT.

This clone has a single count. The CDR3 is CASSVTSGGTDTQYF. The CDR3 bases are TGCGCCAGCAGCGTAACTAGCGGGGGGACAGATACGCAGTATTTT. The chain couples TRBV4-3 to TRBJ2-3, with TRBD2 matching 12 bases. The J segment lost 3 bases and the V segment lost 5 bases, leaving 3 bases of the junction unmatched. Germline V gene sequence: CDR1 LGHNA, CDR2 YSLEER. This CDR3 comprises 15 residues.

The count of this clone is one. V gene TRBV18 combines with J gene TRBJ2-5; tentative D call: TRBD1 (5 bases). V lost 2 bases to trimming and J lost 5 bases, with 9 bases between them. CDR3 size: 13 residues. Germline V gives CDR1 KGHSH, CDR2 LQKENI. This CDR3 is CASSPGSGETQYF. The CDR3 DNA follows: TGTGCCAGCTCACCAGGGTCAGGGGAGACCCAGTACTTC.

V is TRBV7-2 and J is TRBJ2-1, with 11 bases identical to TRBD1. The CDR3 covers 15 residues. J lost 9 bases, V lost 4 bases, and 8 bases had no gene match. From germline, CDR1 is SGHTA and CDR2 FQGNSA. The CDR3 reads CASSSGTGGRGEQFF. CDR3 sequence (DNA): TGTGCCAGCAGCTCGGGGACAGGGGGACGGGGTGAGCAGTTCTTC.

The rearrangement uses TRBV4-2 and TRBJ2-7; D is unresolved. Looked up from germline, CDR1 is LGHNA and CDR2 is YNFKEQ. The CDR3 runs 14 residues. Trimming pared 1 base from V and 1 base from J, leaving 8 bases between. CDR3 nucleotides: TGTGCCAGCAGCCAAGGGAGTCCGTCCTACGAGCAGTACTTC. Residues: CASSQGSPSYEQYF.

The rearrangement links TRBV7-9 to TRBJ1-1; D gene unclear. The CDR3 runs to 19 residues. From germline, CDR1 is SEHNR and CDR2 FQNEAQ (reference sequence). Trimming took off 1 base at V and 6 bases at J, with 27 bases between the two ends. The CDR3 region has the DNA TGTGCCAGCAGCTTAGTTAGGTCCTTTGGTCAGACGAGCGCAGCTGAAGCTTTCTTT. Amino acid sequence: CASSLVRSFGQTSAAEAFF. Combining the CDR3 with reference TRBV7-9 and TRBJ1-1 gives the whole variable domain DTGVSQNPRHKITKRGQNVTFRCDPISEHNRLYWYRQTLGQGPEFLTYFQNEAQLEKSRLLSDRFSAERPKGSFSTLEIQRTEQGDSAMYLCASSLVRSFGQTSAAEAFFGQGTRLTVV.

The CDR3 region has the DNA TGTGCCAGCAGCTTTTTATCAAGCGGACACAATGAGCAGTTCTTC. This codes for CASSFLSSGHNEQFF. This rearrangement joins TRBV7-9 to TRBJ2-1, with D possibly TRBD2 on 5 matching bases. The CDR3 contains 15 residues. Germline V CDR1 and CDR2: SEHNR, FQNEAQ (reference sequence). V was shortened by 3 bases and J by 5 bases, with 14 bases between the two germline ends.

This clone was recorded once. V gene TRBV5-4 combines with J gene TRBJ1-1; the D gene is possibly TRBD1 (6 bases). With 4 bases removed from V and 1 base from J, the gap between germline ends came to 14 bases. Germline values: CDR1 SGHNT, CDR2 YYREEE (reference sequence). This CDR3 has 15 amino acids. The CDR3 spells CASSPKTGENTEAFF. CDR3 coding DNA: TGTGCCAGCAGCCCCAAGACAGGAGAGAACACTGAAGCTTTCTTT.

CDR3 in amino acids: CASSYLTGRSGYTF. Here the CDR3 DNA reads TGTGCCAGCAGTTACCTGACAGGGAGGTCTGGCTACACCTTC. V is TRBV6-5 and J is TRBJ1-2; TRBD1 matches at 7 bases. The ends lost 2 bases at V and 7 bases at J; junction bases unmatched: 7. This CDR3 comprises 14 residues. The germline CDR1 and CDR2 sequences are MNHEY and SVGAGI.

V gene TRBV28 combines with J gene TRBJ2-3; 14 bases are a match to TRBD2. J gave up 4 bases and V 10 bases, and 7 bases lay outside the gene matches. CDR1 and CDR2 (germline): MDHEN, SYDVKM. There are 15 residues in the CDR3. The CDR3 DNA reads as TGTGCCACCATGGGACTAGCGGGAGCCGCAGATACGCAGTATTTT. Protein: CATMGLAGAADTQYF.

J is TRBJ1-4 and V is TRBV5-1, with no clear D. The V end lost 0 bases, the J end lost 3 bases, and 9 bases lay between the germline ends. This CDR3 region has 15 residues. CDR1 SGHRS and CDR2 YFSETQ come from the germline V gene. Written as DNA, the CDR3 is TGCGCCAGCAGCTTGGAAACGGAGCCTAATGAAAAACTGTTTTTT. This sequence encodes CASSLETEPNEKLFF.

The J gene is TRBJ2-7, the V gene TRBV4-3, with 9 nucleotides matching TRBD1. Germline CDR1 LGHNA, CDR2 YSLEER. V was clipped by 0 bases and J by 2 bases; unmatched bases: 8. The CDR3 consists of 17 residues. The CDR3 loop reads CASSQDYWTGETYEQYF. CDR3 in DNA: TGCGCCAGCAGCCAAGATTATTGGACAGGGGAAACCTACGAGCAGTACTTC.

V gene TRBV6-1 combines with J gene TRBJ2-1; the D is unclear. Germline V gene sequence: CDR1 MNHNS, CDR2 SASEGT. The CDR3 loop spans 12 amino acids. Trimming left V 8 bases short and J 1 base short, with 6 bases between. CDR3 loop: CASELSYNEQFF. DNA of the CDR3: TGTGCCAGCGAGTTGTCCTACAATGAGCAGTTCTTC.

The chain is built from TRBV7-3 and TRBJ2-1; perhaps TRBD2 as D (5 bases). The ends were cut back, 6 bases at V and 5 bases at J, with 11 bases in the middle. The CDR3 sequence is 13 residues long. In germline, CDR1 is SGHTA, CDR2 FQGTGA. The CDR3 bases are TGTGCCAGCAGTCTCGGGGAACACAATGAGCAGTTCTTC. This translates into CASSLGEHNEQFF.